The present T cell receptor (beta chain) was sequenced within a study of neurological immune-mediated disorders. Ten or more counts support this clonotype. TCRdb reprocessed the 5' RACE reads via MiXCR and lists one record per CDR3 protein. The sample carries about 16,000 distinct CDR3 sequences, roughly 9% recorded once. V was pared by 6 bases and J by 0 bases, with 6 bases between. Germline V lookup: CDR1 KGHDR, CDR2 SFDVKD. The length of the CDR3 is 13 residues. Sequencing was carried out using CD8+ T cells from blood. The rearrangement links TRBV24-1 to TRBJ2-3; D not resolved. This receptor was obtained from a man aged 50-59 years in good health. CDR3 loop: CATSTDSTDTQYF. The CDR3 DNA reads TGTGCCACCAGTACAGACAGCACAGATACGCAGTATTTT.